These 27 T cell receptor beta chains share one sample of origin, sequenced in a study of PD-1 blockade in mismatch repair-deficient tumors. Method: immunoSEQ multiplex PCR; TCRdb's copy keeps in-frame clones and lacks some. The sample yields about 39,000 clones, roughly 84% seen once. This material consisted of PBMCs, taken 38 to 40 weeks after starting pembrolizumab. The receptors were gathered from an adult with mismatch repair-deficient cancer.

The CDR3 DNA reads as TGTGCCAGCAGTCGATCAGGGACCCAGTACTTC. Translation: CASSRSGTQYF. The V gene is TRBV27, the J gene TRBJ2-5; D remains ambiguous. This CDR3 region has 11 residues. The germline gives CDR1 MNHEY, CDR2 SMNVEV (reference sequence). Trimming took off 5 bases at V and 7 bases at J, with 8 bases between the two ends.

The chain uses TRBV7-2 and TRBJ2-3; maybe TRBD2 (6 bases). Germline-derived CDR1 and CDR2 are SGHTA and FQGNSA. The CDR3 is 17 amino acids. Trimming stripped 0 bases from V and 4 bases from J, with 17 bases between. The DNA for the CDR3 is TGTGCCAGCAGCTTAGCGGGTAGGAGCGGGCAGTCAGATACGCAGTATTTT. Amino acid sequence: CASSLAGRSGQSDTQYF.

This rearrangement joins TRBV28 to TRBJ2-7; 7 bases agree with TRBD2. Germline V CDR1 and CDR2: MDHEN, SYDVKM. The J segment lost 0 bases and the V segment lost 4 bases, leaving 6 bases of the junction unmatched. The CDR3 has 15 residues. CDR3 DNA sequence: TGTGCCAGCAGTTCTAGCGGCCAAAGCTCCTACGAGCAGTACTTC. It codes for CASSSSGQSSYEQYF.

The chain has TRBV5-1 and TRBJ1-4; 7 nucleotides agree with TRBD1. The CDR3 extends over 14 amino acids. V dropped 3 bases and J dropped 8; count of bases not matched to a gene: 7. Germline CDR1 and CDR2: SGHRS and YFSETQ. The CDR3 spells CASSSRQGGEKLFF. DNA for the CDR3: TGCGCCAGCAGCTCTCGACAGGGCGGCGAAAAACTGTTTTTT.

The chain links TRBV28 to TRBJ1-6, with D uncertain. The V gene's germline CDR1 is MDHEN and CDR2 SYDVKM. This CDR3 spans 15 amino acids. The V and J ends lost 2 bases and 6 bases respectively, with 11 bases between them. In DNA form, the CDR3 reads TGTGCCAGCAGTTTAGGGCAACCGGTTAATTCACCCCTCCACTTT. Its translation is CASSLGQPVNSPLHF.

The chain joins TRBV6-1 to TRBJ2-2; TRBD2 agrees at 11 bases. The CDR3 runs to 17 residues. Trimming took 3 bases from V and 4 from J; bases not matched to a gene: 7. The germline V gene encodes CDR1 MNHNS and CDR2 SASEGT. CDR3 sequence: CASSDRGLADSTGELFF. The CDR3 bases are TGTGCCAGCAGTGATCGGGGACTAGCGGACTCCACCGGGGAGCTGTTTTTT.

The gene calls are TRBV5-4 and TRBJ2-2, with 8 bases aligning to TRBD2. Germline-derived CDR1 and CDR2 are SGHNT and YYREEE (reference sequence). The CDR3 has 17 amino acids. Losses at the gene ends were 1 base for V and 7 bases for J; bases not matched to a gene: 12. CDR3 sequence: CASSLIAGTSIHGELFF. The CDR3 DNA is TGTGCCAGCAGCTTGATCGCTGGGACTAGTATACACGGGGAGCTGTTTTTT.

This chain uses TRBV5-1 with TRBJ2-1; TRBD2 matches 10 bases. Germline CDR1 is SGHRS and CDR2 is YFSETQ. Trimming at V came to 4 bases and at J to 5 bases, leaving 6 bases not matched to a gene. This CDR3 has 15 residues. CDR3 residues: CASSASGSVNNEQFF. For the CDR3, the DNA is TGCGCCAGCAGCGCTAGCGGGAGCGTAAACAATGAGCAGTTCTTC. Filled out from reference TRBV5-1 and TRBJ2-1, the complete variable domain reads KAGVTQTPRYLIKTRGQQVTLSCSPISGHRSVSWYQQTPGQGLQFLFEYFSETQRNKGNFPGRFSGRQFSNSRSEMNVSTLELGDSALYLCASSASGSVNNEQFFGPGTRLTVL.

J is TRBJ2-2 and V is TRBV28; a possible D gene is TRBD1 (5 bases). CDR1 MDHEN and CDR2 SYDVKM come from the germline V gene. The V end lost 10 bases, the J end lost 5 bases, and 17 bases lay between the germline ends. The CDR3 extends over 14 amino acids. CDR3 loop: CATAGIGETGELFF. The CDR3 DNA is TGTGCCACTGCAGGGATTGGAGAGACCGGGGAGCTGTTTTTT.

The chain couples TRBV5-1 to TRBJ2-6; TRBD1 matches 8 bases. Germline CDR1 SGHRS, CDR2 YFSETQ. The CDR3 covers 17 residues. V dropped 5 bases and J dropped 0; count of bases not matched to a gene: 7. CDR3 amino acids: CASRGQAAISGANVLTF. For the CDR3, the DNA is TGCGCCAGCAGGGGACAGGCCGCCATCTCTGGGGCCAACGTCCTGACTTTC.

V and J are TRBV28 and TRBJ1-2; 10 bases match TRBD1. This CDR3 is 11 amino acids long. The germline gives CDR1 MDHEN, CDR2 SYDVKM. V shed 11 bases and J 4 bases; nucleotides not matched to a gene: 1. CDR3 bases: TGTGCCGGACAGGGGGGCTATGGCTACACCTTC. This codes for CAGQGGYGYTF.

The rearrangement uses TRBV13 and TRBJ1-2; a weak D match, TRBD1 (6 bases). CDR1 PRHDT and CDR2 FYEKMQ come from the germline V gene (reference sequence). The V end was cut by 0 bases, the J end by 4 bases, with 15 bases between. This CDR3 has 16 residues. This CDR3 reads CASSLGQQGESYGYTF. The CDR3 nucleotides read TGTGCCAGCAGCTTAGGCCAACAGGGAGAGAGCTATGGCTACACCTTC.

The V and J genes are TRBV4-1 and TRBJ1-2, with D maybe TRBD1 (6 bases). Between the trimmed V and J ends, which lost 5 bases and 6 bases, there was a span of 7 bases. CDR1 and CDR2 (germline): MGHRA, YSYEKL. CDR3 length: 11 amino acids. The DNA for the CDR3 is TGCGCCAGCAGCTACAGGGATGGCTACACCTTC. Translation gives CASSYRDGYTF.

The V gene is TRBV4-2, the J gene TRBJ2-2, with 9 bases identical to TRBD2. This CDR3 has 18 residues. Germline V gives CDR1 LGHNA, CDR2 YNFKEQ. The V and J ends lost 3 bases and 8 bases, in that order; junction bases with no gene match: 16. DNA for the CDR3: TGTGCCAGCAGCCATCCAAAGGGAAGTGGGACTAGCAGAGGGGAGCTGTTTTTT. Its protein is CASSHPKGSGTSRGELFF.

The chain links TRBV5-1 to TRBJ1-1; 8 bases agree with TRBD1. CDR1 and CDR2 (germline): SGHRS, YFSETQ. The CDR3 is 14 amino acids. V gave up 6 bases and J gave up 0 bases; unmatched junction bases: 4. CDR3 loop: CASTPTGVNTEAFF. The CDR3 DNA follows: TGCGCCAGCACTCCGACAGGGGTGAACACTGAAGCTTTCTTT.

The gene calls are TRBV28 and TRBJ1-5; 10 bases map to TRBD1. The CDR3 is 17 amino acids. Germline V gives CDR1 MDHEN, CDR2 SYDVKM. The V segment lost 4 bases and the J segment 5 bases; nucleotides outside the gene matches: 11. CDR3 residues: CASSYGLGQGTYQPQHF. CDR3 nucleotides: TGTGCCAGCAGTTACGGTCTGGGACAGGGGACGTATCAGCCCCAGCATTTT. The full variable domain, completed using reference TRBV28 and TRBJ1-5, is DVKVTQSSRYLVKRTGEKVFLECVQDMDHENMFWYRQDPGLGLRLIYFSYDVKMKEKGDIPEGYSVSREKKERFSLILESASTNQTSMYLCASSYGLGQGTYQPQHFGDGTRLSIL.

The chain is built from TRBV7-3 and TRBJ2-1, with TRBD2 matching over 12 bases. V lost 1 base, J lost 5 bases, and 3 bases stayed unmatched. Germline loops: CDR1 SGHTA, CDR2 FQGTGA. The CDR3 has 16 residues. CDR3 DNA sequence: TGTGCCAGCAGCTTAATGACTAGCGGGAGCCACAATGAGCAGTTCTTC. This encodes CASSLMTSGSHNEQFF.

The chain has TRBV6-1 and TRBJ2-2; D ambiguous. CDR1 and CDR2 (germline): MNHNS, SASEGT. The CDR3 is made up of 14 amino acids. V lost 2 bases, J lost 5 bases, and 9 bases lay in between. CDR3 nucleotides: TGTGCCAGCAGTGAAATCGCCGGGACCGGGGAGCTGTTTTTT. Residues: CASSEIAGTGELFF.

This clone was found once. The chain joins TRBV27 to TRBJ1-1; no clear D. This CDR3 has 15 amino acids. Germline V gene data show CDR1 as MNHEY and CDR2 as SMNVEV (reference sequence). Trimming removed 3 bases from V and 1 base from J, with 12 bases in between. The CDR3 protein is CASSFNGLANTEAFF. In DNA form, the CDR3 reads TGTGCCAGCAGTTTTAATGGCTTGGCGAACACTGAAGCTTTCTTT.

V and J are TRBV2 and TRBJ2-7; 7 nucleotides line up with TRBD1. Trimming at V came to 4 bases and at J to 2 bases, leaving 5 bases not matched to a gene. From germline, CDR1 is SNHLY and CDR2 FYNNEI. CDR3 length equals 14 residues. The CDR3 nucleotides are TGTGCCAGCAGTGTGGACAGGAATGCCTACGAGCAGTACTTC. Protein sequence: CASSVDRNAYEQYF.

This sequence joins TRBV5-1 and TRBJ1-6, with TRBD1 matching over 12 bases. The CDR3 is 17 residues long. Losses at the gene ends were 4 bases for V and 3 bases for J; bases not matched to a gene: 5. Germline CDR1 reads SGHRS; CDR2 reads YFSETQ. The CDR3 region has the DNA TGCGCCAGCAGCCGTGGGACAGGGGGCGACTATAATTCACCCCTCCACTTT. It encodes CASSRGTGGDYNSPLHF.

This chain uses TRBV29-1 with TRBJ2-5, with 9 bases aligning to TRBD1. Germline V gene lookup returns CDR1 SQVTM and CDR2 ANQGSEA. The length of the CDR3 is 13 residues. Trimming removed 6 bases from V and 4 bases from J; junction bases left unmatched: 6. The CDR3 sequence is CSVMTGGGETQYF. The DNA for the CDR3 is TGCAGCGTCATGACAGGGGGAGGAGAGACCCAGTACTTC.

The CDR3 region has the DNA TGTGCCAGCGGGTCCAGGGCGGGAGGGGATACGCAGTATTTT. Its protein product is CASGSRAGGDTQYF. The rearrangement links TRBV6-5 to TRBJ2-3; 9 nucleotides agree with TRBD2. V shed 8 bases and J 6 bases; nucleotides not matched to a gene: 9. This CDR3 spans 14 amino acids. CDR1 and CDR2 from the germline V gene are MNHEY and SVGAGI.

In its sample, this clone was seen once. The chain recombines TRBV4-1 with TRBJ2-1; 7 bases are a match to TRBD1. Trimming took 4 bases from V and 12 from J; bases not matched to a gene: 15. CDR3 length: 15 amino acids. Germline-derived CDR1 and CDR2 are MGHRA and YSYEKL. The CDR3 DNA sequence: TGCGCCAGCAGCCCACGGGACAGCTCTACAATGAGGCAGTTCTTC. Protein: CASSPRDSSTMRQFF.

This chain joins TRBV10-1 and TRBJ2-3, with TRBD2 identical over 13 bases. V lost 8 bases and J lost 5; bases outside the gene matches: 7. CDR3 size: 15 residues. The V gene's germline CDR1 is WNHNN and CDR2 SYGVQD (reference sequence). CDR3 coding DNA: TGCGCCAGCGGGAGGACTAGCGGGAGTCAAGATACGCAGTATTTT. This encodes CASGRTSGSQDTQYF.

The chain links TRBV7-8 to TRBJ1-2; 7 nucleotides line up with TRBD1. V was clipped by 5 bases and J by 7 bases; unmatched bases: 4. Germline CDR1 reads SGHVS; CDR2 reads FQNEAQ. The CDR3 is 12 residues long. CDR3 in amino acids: CASSRQGSGYTF. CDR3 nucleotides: TGTGCCAGCAGCCGACAGGGAAGTGGCTACACCTTC. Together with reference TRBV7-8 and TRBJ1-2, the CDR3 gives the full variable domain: GAGVSQSPRYKVAKRGQDVALRCDPISGHVSLFWYQQALGQGPEFLTYFQNEAQLDKSGLPSDRFFAERPEGSVSTLKIQRTQQEDSAVYLCASSRQGSGYTFGSGTRLTVV.

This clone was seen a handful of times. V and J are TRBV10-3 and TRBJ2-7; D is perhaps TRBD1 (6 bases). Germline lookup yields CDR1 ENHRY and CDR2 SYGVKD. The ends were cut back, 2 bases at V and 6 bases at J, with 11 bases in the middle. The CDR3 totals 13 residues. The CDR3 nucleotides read TGTGCCATCAGTGAGGGGACAACTCCCGAGCAGTACTTC. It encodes CAISEGTTPEQYF.